The entry that follows covers one T cell receptor beta chain sequence. The sample comes from a study of T cells in localized non-small cell lung cancer. The length of the CDR3 is 12 residues. The germline V gene has CDR1 SGDLS and CDR2 YYNGEE. The ends were cut back, 0 bases at V and 5 bases at J, with 5 bases in the middle. The protocol was immunoSEQ multiplex PCR, while the TCRdb copy is restricted to in-frame clones and leaves out a portion. The repertoire holds roughly 25,000 clones, with roughly 84% as singletons. J is TRBJ1-2 and V is TRBV9, with D unclear. The sequencing used peripheral blood, collected before any cancer treatment. This receptor was identified in a male donor aged 60 or older with stage I squamous cell lung carcinoma. This CDR3 reads CASSVGPYGYTF. In DNA form, the CDR3 reads TGTGCCAGCAGCGTAGGCCCATATGGCTACACCTTC.